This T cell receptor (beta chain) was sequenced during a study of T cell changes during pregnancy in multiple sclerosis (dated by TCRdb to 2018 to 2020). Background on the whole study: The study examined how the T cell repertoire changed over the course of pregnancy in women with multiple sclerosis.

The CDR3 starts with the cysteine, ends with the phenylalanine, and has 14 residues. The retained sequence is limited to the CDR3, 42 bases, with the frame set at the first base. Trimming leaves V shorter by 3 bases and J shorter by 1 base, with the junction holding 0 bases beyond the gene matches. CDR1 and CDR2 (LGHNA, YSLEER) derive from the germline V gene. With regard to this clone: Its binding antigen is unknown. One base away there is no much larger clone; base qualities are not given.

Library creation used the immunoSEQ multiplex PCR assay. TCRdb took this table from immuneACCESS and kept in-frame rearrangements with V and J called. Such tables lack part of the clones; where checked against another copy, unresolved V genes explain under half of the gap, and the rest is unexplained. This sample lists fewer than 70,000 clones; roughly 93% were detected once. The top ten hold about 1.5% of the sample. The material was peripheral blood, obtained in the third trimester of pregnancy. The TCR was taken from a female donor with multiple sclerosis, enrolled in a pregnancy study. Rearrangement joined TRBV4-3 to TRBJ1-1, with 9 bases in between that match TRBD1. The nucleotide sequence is TGCGCCAGCAGCCAGACAGGGGGGAACACTGAAGCTTTCTTT. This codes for CASSQTGGNTEAFF.